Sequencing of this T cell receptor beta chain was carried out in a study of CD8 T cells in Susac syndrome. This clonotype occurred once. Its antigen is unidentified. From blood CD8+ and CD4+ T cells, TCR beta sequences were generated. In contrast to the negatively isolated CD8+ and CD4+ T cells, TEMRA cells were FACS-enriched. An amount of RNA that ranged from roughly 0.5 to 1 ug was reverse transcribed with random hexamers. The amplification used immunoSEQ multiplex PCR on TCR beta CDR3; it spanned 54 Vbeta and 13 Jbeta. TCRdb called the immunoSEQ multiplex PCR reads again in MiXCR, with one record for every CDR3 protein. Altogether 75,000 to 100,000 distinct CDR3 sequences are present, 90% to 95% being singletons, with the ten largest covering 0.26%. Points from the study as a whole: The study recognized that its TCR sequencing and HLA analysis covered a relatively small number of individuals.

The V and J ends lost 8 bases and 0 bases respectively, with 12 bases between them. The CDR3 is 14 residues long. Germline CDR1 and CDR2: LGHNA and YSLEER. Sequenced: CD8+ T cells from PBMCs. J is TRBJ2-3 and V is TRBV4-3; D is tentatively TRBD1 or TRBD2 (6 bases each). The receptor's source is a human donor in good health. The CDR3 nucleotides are TGCGCCAGCGGAGACGGGGGCAGCACAGATACGCAGTATTTT. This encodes CASGDGGSTDTQYF.